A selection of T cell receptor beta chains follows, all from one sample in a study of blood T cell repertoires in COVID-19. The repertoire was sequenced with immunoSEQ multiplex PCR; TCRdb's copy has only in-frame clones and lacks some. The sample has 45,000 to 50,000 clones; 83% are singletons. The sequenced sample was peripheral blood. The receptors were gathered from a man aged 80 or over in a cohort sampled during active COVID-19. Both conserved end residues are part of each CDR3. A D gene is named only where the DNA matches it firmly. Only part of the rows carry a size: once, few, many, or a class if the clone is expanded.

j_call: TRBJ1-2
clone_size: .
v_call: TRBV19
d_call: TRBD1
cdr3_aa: CATKTTGGIHGYTF
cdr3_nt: TGTGCCACCAAAACGACAGGGGGAATTCATGGCTACACCTTC

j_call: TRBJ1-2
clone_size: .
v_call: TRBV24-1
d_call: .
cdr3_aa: CATSPSRAYGYTF
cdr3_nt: TGTGCCACCAGTCCCTCCAGGGCCTATGGCTACACCTTC

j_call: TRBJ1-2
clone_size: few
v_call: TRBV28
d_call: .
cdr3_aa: CASTMGRGGYGYTF
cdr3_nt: TGTGCCAGCACCATGGGTAGGGGAGGCTATGGCTACACCTTC

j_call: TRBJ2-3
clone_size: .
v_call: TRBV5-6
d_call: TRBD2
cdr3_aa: CASSLRLAGSTDTQYF
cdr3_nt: TGTGCCAGCAGCCTAAGACTAGCGGGGAGCACAGATACGCAGTATTTT

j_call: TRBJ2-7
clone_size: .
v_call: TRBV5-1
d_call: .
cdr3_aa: CASSLEPVTALSYEQYF
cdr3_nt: TGCGCCAGCAGCTTGGAGCCCGTGACAGCACTCTCCTACGAGCAGTACTTC

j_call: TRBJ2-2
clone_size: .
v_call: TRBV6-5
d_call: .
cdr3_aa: CASSTPGVGTGELFF
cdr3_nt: TGTGCCAGCAGTACGCCCGGGGTGGGGACCGGGGAGCTGTTTTTT

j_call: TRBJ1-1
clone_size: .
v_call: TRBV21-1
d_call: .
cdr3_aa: CASSKETWGDGTEAFF
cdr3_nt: .

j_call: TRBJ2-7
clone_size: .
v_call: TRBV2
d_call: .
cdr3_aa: CASRQDSYEQYF
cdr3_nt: TGTGCCAGCAGGCAGGACTCCTACGAGCAGTACTTC

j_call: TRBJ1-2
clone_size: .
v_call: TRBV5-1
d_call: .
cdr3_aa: CASSLGGDYGYTF
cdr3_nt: TGCGCCAGCAGCTTAGGGGGGGACTATGGCTACACCTTC

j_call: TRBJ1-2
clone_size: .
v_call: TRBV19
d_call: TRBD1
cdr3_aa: CASSPDRGPNYGYTF
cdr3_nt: TGTGCCAGTAGCCCGGACAGGGGCCCTAACTATGGCTACACCTTC

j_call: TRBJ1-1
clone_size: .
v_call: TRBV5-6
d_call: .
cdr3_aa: CASSTSDARANTEAFF
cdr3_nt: TGTGCCAGCAGCACCTCGGATGCGCGGGCGAACACTGAAGCTTTCTTT

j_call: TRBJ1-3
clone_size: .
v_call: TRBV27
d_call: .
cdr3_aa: CASSTRSGNTIYF
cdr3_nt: TGTGCCAGCAGTACCCGGTCGGGAAACACCATATATTTT

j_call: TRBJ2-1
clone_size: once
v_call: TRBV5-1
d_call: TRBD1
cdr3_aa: CASSFLNRGYSEQFF
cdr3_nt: TGCGCCAGCAGCTTTTTGAACAGGGGGTATTCTGAGCAGTTCTTC

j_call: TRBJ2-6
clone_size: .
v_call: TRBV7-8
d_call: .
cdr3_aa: CASSFLLAGANVLTF
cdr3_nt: TGTGCCAGCAGCTTTCTTCTTGCTGGGGCCAACGTCCTGACTTTC

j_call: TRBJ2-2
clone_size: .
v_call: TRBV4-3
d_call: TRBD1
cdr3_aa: CASSQEDRNGELFF
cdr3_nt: TGCGCCAGCAGCCAAGAGGACAGGAACGGGGAGCTGTTTTTT

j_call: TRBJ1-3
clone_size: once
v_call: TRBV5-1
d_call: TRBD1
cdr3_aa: CASSLYGQGAGNTIYF
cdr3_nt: TGCGCCAGCAGCTTGTACGGACAGGGGGCTGGAAACACCATATATTTT

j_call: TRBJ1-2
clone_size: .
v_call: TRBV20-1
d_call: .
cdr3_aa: CSVDGYTF
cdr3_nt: TGCAGTGTCGATGGCTACACCTTC

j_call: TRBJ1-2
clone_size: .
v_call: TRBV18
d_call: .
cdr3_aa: CASSPLRESYGYTF
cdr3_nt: TGTGCCAGCTCACCTTTGAGGGAATCCTATGGCTACACCTTC

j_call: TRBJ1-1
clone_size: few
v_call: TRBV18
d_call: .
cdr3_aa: CASSPVGVPTEAFF
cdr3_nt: TGTGCCAGCTCACCCGTCGGGGTTCCCACTGAAGCTTTCTTT

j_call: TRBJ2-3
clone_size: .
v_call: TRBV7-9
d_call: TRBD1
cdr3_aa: CASSGQVDTQYF
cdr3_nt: TGTGCCAGCAGCGGACAGGTAGATACGCAGTATTTT

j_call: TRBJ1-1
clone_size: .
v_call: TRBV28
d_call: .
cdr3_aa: CASSYLGGSNTEAFF
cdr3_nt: TGTGCCAGCAGTTACCTAGGGGGTTCTAACACTGAAGCTTTCTTT

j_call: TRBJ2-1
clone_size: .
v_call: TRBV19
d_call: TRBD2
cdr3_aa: CASSIKAGGFTPNNEQFF
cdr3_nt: TGTGCCAGTAGTATAAAAGCGGGGGGGTTCACTCCCAACAATGAGCAGTTCTTC

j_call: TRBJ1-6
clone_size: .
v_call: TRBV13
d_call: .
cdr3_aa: CASSLWGGHSPLHF
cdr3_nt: TGTGCCAGCAGCTTATGGGGGGGTCATTCACCCCTCCACTTT

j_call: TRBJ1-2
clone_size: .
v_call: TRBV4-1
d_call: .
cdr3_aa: CASSQVAGASYGYTF
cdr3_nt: TGCGCCAGCAGCCAAGTGGCAGGCGCTTCATATGGCTACACCTTC

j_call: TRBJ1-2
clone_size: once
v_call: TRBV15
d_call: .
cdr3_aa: CATSRDRGQAKFLTF
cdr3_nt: TGTGCCACCAGCAGAGATAGGGGCCAGGCAAAGTTCCTCACCTTC

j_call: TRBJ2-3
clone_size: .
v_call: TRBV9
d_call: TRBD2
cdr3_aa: CASSVGTSGKISTDTQYF
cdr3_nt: TGTGCCAGCAGCGTAGGGACTAGCGGCAAAATTAGCACAGATACGCAGTATTTT

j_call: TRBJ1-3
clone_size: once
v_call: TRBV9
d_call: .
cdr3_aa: CASSPDLSGNTIYF
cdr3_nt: TGTGCCAGCAGCCCAGATCTGTCTGGAAACACCATATATTTT

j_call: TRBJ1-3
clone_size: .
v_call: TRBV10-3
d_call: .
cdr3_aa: CASERGLDSGNTIYF
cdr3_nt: TGTGCCTCCGAGCGGGGGTTAGACTCTGGAAACACCATATATTTT

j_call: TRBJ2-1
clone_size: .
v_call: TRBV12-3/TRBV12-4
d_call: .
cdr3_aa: CASSTYNEQFF
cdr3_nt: TGTGCCAGCAGCACATACAATGAGCAGTTCTTC

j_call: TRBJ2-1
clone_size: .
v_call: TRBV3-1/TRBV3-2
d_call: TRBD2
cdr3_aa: CASSHSGLAGGPGNEQFF
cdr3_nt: TGTGCCAGCAGCCACTCGGGTTTGGCGGGAGGGCCGGGGAATGAGCAGTTCTTC

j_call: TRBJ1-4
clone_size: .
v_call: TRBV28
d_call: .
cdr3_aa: CASSSNAGLQEKLFF
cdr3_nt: TGTGCCAGCAGCTCGAACGCAGGGTTACAGGAAAAACTGTTTTTT

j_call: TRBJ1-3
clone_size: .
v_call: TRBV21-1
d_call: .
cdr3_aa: CASSNYPGCSSGNTIYF
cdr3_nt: TGTGCCAGCAGCAATTACCCAGGGTGCTCCTCTGGAAACACCATATATTTT

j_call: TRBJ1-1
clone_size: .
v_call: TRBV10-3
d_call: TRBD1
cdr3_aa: CAISRGQHTEAFF
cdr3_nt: TGTGCCATCAGTAGGGGACAGCACACTGAAGCTTTCTTT

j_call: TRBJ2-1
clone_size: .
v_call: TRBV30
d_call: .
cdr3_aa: CAWGPRGSYNEQFF
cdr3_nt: TGTGCCTGGGGCCCTAGGGGGTCCTACAATGAGCAGTTCTTC

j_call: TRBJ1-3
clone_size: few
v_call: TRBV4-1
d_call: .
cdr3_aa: CASSQGGGRNTIYF
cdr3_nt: TGCGCCAGCAGCCAAGGGGGGGGGCGAAACACCATATATTTT

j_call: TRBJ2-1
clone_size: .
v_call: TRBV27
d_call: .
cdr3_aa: CASSTINEQFF
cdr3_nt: TGTGCCAGCTCTACTATCAATGAGCAGTTCTTC

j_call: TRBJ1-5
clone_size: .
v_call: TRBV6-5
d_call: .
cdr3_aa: CASRDWGQPQHF
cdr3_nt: TGTGCCAGCAGGGACTGGGGTCAGCCCCAGCATTTT

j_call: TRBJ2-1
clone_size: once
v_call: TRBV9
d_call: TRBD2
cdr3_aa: CASSKRDRWTSGGAEQFF
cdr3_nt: TGTGCCAGCAGCAAAAGGGACAGGTGGACTAGCGGGGGAGCAGAGCAGTTCTTC

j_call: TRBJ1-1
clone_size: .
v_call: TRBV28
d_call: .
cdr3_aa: CASSLKRVLNTEAFF
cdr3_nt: TGTGCCAGCAGTTTAAAACGGGTGTTGAACACTGAAGCTTTCTTT

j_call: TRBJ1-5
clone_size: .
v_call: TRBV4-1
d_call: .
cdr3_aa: CASSREGSNQPQHF
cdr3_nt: TGCGCCAGCAGCCGTGAGGGATCCAATCAGCCCCAGCATTTT

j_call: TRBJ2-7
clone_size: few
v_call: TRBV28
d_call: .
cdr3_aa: CASSFSPEGFHEQYF
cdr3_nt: TGTGCCAGCAGTTTCTCACCGGAGGGGTTCCACGAGCAGTACTTC

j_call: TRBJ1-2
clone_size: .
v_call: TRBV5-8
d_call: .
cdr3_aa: CASSLAAAHGYTF
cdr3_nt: TGTGCCAGCAGCTTGGCGGCGGCCCATGGCTACACCTTC